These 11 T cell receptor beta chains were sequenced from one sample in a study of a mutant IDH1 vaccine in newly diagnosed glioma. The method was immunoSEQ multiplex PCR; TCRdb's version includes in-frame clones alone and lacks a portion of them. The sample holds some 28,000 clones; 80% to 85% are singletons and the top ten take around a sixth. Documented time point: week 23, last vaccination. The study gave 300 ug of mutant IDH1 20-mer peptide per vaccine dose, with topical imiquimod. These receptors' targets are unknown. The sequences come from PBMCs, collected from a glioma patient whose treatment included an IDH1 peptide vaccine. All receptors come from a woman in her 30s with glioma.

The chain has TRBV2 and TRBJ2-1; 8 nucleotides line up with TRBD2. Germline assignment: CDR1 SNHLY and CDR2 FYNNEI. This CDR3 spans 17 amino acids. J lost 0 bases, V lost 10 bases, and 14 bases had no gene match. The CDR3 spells CATRGGSGGGSYNEQFF. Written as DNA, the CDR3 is TGTGCCACCCGGGGCGGAAGCGGGGGAGGCTCCTACAATGAGCAGTTCTTC.

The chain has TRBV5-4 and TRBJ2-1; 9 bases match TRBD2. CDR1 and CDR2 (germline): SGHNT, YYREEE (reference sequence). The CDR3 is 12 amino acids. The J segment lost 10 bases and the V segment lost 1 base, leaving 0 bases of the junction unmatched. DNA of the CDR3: TGTGCCAGCAGCTTGACTAGCGGGGAGCAGTTCTTC. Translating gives CASSLTSGEQFF.

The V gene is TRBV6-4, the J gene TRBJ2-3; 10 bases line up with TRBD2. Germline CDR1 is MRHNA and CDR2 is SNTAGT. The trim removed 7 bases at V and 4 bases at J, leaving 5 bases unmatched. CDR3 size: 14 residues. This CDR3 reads CASKPSGGSDTQYF. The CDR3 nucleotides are TGTGCCAGCAAGCCTAGCGGGGGATCAGATACGCAGTATTTT.

CDR3 residues: CAWSGQPEAFF. As DNA, the CDR3 is TGTGCCTGGTCCGGGCAACCTGAAGCTTTCTTT. V is TRBV30 and J is TRBJ1-1; D is unresolved. Germline V CDR1 and CDR2: GTSNPN, SVGIG (reference sequence). The V end lost 5 bases, the J end lost 6 bases, and 10 bases lay between the germline ends. This CDR3 contains 11 residues.

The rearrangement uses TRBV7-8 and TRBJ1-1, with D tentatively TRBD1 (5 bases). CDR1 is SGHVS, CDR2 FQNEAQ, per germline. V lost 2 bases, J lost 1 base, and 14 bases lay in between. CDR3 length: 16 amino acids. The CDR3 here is CASSLRPGRKNTEAFF. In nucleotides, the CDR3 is TGTGCCAGCAGCTTAAGGCCAGGGCGGAAGAACACTGAAGCTTTCTTT.

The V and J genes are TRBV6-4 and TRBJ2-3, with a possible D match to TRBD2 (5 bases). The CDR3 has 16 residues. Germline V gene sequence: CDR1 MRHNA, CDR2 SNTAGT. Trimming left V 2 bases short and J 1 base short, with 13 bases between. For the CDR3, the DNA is TGTGCCAGCAGTGACGACCCGCAACTAGGCACAGATACGCAGTATTTT. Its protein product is CASSDDPQLGTDTQYF.

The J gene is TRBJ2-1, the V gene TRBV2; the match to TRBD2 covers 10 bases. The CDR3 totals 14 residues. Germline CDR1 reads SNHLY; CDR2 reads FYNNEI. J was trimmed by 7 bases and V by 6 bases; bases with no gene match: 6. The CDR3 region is CASSFSGGWNEQFF. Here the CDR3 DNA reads TGTGCCAGCAGCTTTAGCGGGGGGTGGAATGAGCAGTTCTTC.

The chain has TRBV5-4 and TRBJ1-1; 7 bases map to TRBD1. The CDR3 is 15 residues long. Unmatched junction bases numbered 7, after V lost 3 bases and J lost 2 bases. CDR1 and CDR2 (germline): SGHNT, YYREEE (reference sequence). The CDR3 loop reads CASSSQGGGNTEAFF. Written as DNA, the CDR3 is TGTGCCAGCAGCTCACAAGGGGGCGGAAACACTGAAGCTTTCTTT.

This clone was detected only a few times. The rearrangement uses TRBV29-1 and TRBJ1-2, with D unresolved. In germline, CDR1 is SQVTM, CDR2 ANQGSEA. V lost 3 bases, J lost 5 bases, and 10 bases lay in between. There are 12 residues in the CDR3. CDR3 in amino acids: CSVDADRYGYTF. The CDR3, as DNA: TGCAGCGTTGATGCGGATCGTTATGGCTACACCTTC.

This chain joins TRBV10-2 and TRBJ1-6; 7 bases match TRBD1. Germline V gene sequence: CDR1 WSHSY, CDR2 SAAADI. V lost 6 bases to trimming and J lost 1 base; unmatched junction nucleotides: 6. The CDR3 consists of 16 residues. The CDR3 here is CASSTDRVSYNSPLHF. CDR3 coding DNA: TGCGCCAGCAGCACTGACAGGGTGTCCTATAATTCACCCCTCCACTTT.

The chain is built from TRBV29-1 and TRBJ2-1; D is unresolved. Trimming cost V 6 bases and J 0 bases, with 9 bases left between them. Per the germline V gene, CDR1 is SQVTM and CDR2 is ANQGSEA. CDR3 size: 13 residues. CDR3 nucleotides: TGCAGCGTGGAGAAAAACTCCTACAATGAGCAGTTCTTC. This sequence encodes CSVEKNSYNEQFF.